What follows are 14 T cell receptor beta chains derived from one specimen sequenced in a study of CD8+ T cells in alopecia areata. The treatment denotes: oral pan-JAK inhibitor, 5-10 mg twice daily. Isolated RNA was reverse transcribed into cDNA used as the sequencing template. Sequencing used immunoSEQ multiplex PCR; TCRdb keeps in-frame clones, though not all of them. The sample consists of about 200,000 clones, 55% to 75% of them appearing once. Sample: CD4+ T cells sorted from blood, taken at week 24, from a patient treated with tofacitinib. These receptors were collected from a human donor with alopecia areata.

This clone appeared a few times. J is TRBJ2-1 and V is TRBV11-2, with 10 bases that match TRBD2. The germline V gene encodes CDR1 SGHAT and CDR2 FQNNGV. Trimming at V came to 0 bases and at J to 12 bases, leaving 2 bases not matched to a gene. The CDR3 length is 13 residues. The chain's CDR3 is CASSLEVAGGQFF. DNA of the CDR3: TGTGCCAGCAGCTTAGAAGTAGCGGGGGGGCAGTTCTTC.

The chain has TRBV6-5 and TRBJ2-1; possibly TRBD2 for D (5 bases). The CDR3 loop spans 15 amino acids. Germline CDR1 MNHEY, CDR2 SVGAGI. The V and J ends lost 2 bases and 3 bases respectively, with 11 bases between them. The chain's CDR3 is CASSYKGALYNEQFF. DNA of the CDR3: TGTGCCAGCAGTTACAAGGGAGCGCTCTACAATGAGCAGTTCTTC.

This clone has a handful of counts. J is TRBJ2-6 and V is TRBV2, with a weak D call TRBD1 (6 bases). The CDR3 contains 17 residues. Germline V gene data show CDR1 as SNHLY and CDR2 as FYNNEI. The V end was cut by 11 bases, the J end by 0 bases, with 20 bases between. CDR3 nucleotides: TGTGCCGCCGCCCTCGGACAGCTGGCCTCTGGGGCCAACGTCCTGACTTTC. Its protein product is CAAALGQLASGANVLTF.

This clone appeared a single time. This rearrangement joins TRBV27 to TRBJ2-1; D possibly matches TRBD1 or TRBD2 (5 bases each). V was pared by 0 bases and J by 5 bases, with 14 bases between. The CDR3 contains 16 residues. Germline V gene sequence: CDR1 MNHEY, CDR2 SMNVEV (reference sequence). CDR3 coding DNA: TGTGCCAGCAGTTTATCTATACACCGGGGCCACAATGAGCAGTTCTTC. It yields the protein CASSLSIHRGHNEQFF.

This clone appeared a few times. The genes are TRBV4-2 and TRBJ1-5, with 7 bases that match TRBD1. The CDR3 contains 15 residues. Trimming cost V 3 bases and J 2 bases; bases outside gene matches: 4. The germline V gene encodes CDR1 LGHNA and CDR2 YNFKEQ. The CDR3 region has the DNA TGTGCCAGCAGCCAGGCCGGACAGGGCAATCAGCCCCAGCATTTT. It specifies CASSQAGQGNQPQHF.

The chain employs TRBV6-5 and TRBJ1-5; D unclear. The CDR3 covers 13 residues. The germline V and J ends were trimmed by 4 bases and 9 bases, with 13 bases remaining between them. Germline loops: CDR1 MNHEY, CDR2 SVGAGI. The CDR3 here is CASSSEGLMPQHF. The CDR3 nucleotides read TGTGCCAGCAGTTCTGAAGGGTTGATGCCCCAGCATTTT.

J is TRBJ2-3 and V is TRBV29-1; D not certain. This CDR3 spans 11 amino acids. V gave up 4 bases and J gave up 6 bases, with 8 bases separating them. In germline, CDR1 is SQVTM, CDR2 ANQGSEA. The CDR3 DNA is TGCAGCGTTGTTGAGGCGGATACGCAGTATTTT. Amino acid sequence: CSVVEADTQYF.

This CDR3 is CASSYGQGHSPLHF. CDR3 nucleotides: TGTGCCAGCAGTTACGGCCAGGGCCATTCACCCCTCCACTTT. This sequence joins TRBV6-6 and TRBJ1-6, with D maybe TRBD1 (5 bases). CDR3 length equals 14 residues. Trimming left V 2 bases short and J 8 bases short, with 10 bases between. Germline lookup yields CDR1 MNHNY and CDR2 SVGAGI (reference sequence).

This clone was seen more than once but under ten times. The chain carries TRBV11-2 and TRBJ2-2; tentatively, D is TRBD2 (5 bases). Germline V lookup: CDR1 SGHAT, CDR2 FQNNGV. The V and J ends lost 2 bases and 1 base respectively, with 11 bases between them. This CDR3 has 16 residues. The CDR3 nucleotides are TGTGCCAGCAGCTTAATGGCTAGCCAGAACACCGGGGAGCTGTTTTTT. It is translated as CASSLMASQNTGELFF.

This clone was picked up a small number of times. V gene TRBV7-9 combines with J gene TRBJ2-7; a weak D match, TRBD2 (5 bases). CDR1 and CDR2 (germline): SEHNR, FQNEAQ (reference sequence). The length of the CDR3 is 11 residues. V was trimmed by 5 bases and J by 6 bases, leaving 8 bases between them. Written as DNA, the CDR3 is TGTGCCAGCAGCGACCGGGGCGAGCAGTACTTC. It is translated as CASSDRGEQYF.

This clone came up many times. The chain recombines TRBV7-3 with TRBJ2-5, with 7 bases identical to TRBD2. V lost 0 bases, J lost 4 bases, and 5 bases stayed unmatched. Germline assignment: CDR1 SGHTA and CDR2 FQGTGA. The CDR3 consists of 15 residues. CDR3 residues: CASSLTNGRGETQYF. In DNA, the CDR3 is TGTGCCAGCAGCTTAACGAATGGGAGGGGAGAGACCCAGTACTTC. Combining the CDR3 with reference TRBV7-3 and TRBJ2-5 gives the whole variable domain GAGVSQTPSNKVTEKGKYVELRCDPISGHTALYWYRQSLGQGPEFLIYFQGTGAADDSGLPNDRFFAVRPEGSVSTLKIQRTERGDSAVYLCASSLTNGRGETQYFGPGTRLLVL.

The chain joins TRBV5-1 to TRBJ2-2, with 10 nucleotides matching TRBD2. With 1 base clipped from V and 5 bases from J, the junction kept 5 bases outside the gene matches. CDR1 and CDR2 (germline): SGHRS, YFSETQ. CDR3 size: 16 residues. This CDR3 reads CASSLSSGRRTGELFF. The CDR3 DNA reads as TGCGCCAGCAGCTTGTCTAGCGGGAGAAGGACCGGGGAGCTGTTTTTT.

The genes are TRBV30 and TRBJ1-2; D is possibly TRBD1 (5 bases). V gave up 0 bases and J gave up 8 bases, with 13 bases separating them. This CDR3 contains 13 residues. The germline V gene has CDR1 GTSNPN and CDR2 SVGIG (reference sequence). DNA of the CDR3: TGTGCCTGGAGTGTTTACAGGCAAGCGGGCTACACCTTC. This sequence encodes CAWSVYRQAGYTF.

The chain combines TRBV4-1 with TRBJ2-1; 8 bases map to TRBD1. V lost 2 bases to trimming and J lost 7 bases; unmatched junction nucleotides: 13. The CDR3 has 17 residues. Germline values: CDR1 MGHRA, CDR2 YSYEKL. Here the CDR3 DNA reads TGCGCCAGCAGCCAACCCCCGGGACAGGTAAATGCGAATGAGCAGTTCTTC. This sequence encodes CASSQPPGQVNANEQFF.